The 11 T cell receptor beta chains given below trace back to one sample, sequenced in a study of breast tumors, draining lymph nodes, adjacent tissues. TCRdb re-derived calls from the multiplex PCR reads in MiXCR, one entry per CDR3 protein. The sample has roughly 100,000 distinct CDR3 sequences, 30% seen once. Samples came from axillary lymph nodes draining the breast cancer. The source material was axillary lymph node tissue. The origin of the receptors is a female donor with breast cancer. Some clones in this sample may be carry-over from other donors' samples.

There are many counts of this clonotype. V is TRBV3-1 and J is TRBJ2-5; no clear D. Germline CDR1 reads LGHDT; CDR2 reads YNNKEL (reference sequence). V gave up 1 base and J gave up 6 bases, with 6 bases separating them. The CDR3 is 12 residues long. In DNA form, the CDR3 reads TGTGCCAGCAGCCAAGTTTTACAGACCCAGTACTTC. It encodes CASSQVLQTQYF.

V is TRBV5-1 and J is TRBJ2-7; 11 bases map to TRBD2. Germline V lookup: CDR1 SGHRS, CDR2 YFSETQ. J was trimmed by 3 bases and V by 4 bases; bases with no gene match: 6. The CDR3 spans 15 residues. The CDR3 DNA reads as TGCGCCAGCAGCGTAGGACTAGCGGGCTACTACGAGCAGTACTTC. This codes for CASSVGLAGYYEQYF.

The rearrangement uses TRBV2 and TRBJ2-1, with 12 bases matching TRBD2. V shed 6 bases and J 5 bases; nucleotides not matched to a gene: 5. This CDR3 is built from 15 residues. Germline lookup yields CDR1 SNHLY and CDR2 FYNNEI. The CDR3 protein is CASSRLAGDHNEQFF. The CDR3 coding sequence is TGTGCCAGCAGCAGACTAGCGGGAGACCACAATGAGCAGTTCTTC.

This clonotype has a count of ten or more. The chain has TRBV3-1 and TRBJ2-7; D uncertain. This CDR3 region has 12 residues. Germline CDR1 LGHDT, CDR2 YNNKEL (reference sequence). Trimming took off 2 bases at V and 3 bases at J, with 5 bases between the two ends. The CDR3 DNA reads TGTGCCAGCAGCCAATTGAGCTACGAGCAGTACTTC. Its translation is CASSQLSYEQYF.

This clonotype was picked up many times. V usage is TRBV27 and J usage is TRBJ1-3; D is possibly TRBD1 (5 bases). Germline V gives CDR1 MNHEY, CDR2 SMNVEV (reference sequence). The length of the CDR3 is 13 residues. V was cut by 8 bases and J by 2 bases, with 10 bases left in between. CDR3 region: CASGGRAGNTIYF. The CDR3 nucleotides read TGTGCCAGCGGCGGCAGGGCTGGAAACACCATATATTTT.

The gene calls are TRBV2 and TRBJ1-5; TRBD1 might be the D (6 bases). The CDR3 loop spans 13 amino acids. CDR1 and CDR2 from the germline V gene are SNHLY and FYNNEI. The V end lost 8 bases, the J end lost 2 bases, and 10 bases lay between the germline ends. CDR3 residues: CASEGDGNQPQHF. The CDR3 region has the DNA TGTGCCAGCGAGGGGGACGGCAATCAGCCCCAGCATTTT.

This clonotype was detected ten times or more. Relative to the germline gene, one junction end is altered; a read error may explain this. Here the CDR3 reads CASSRTTGNTGELFF. The CDR3 DNA follows: TGTGCTAGCAGCCGCACGACAGGGAACACCGGGGAGCTGTTTTTT. The chain joins TRBV7-7 to TRBJ2-2, with a tentative D call TRBD1 (6 bases). The germline V gene encodes CDR1 SSHAT and CDR2 FNYEAQ (reference sequence). The CDR3 loop spans 15 amino acids.

This clonotype has ten or more counts. J is TRBJ1-2 and V is TRBV3-1; tentatively, D is TRBD1 (5 bases). The CDR3 covers 14 residues. Trimming shortened V by 6 bases and J by 0 bases, and 11 bases separated the two germline ends. Germline V lookup: CDR1 LGHDT, CDR2 YNNKEL (reference sequence). The DNA for the CDR3 is TGTGCCAGCAGAGGGACTGCAACTAACTATGGCTACACCTTC. Its translation: CASRGTATNYGYTF.

This clonotype was picked up many times. The rearrangement uses TRBV20-1 and TRBJ2-3; 10 nucleotides line up with TRBD2. The CDR3 contains 15 residues. After removal of 0 bases from V and 8 bases from J, the junction contained 8 bases not matched to a gene. The germline V gene has CDR1 DFQATT and CDR2 SNEGSKA (reference sequence). In nucleotides, the CDR3 is TGCAGTGCTAGAGATCCTAGCGGGGGCATCGGTACGCAGTATTTT. Its translation: CSARDPSGGIGTQYF.

This clonotype was counted at least ten times. V gene TRBV20-1 combines with J gene TRBJ2-1; D possibly uses TRBD1 or TRBD2 (5 bases each). The germline CDR1 and CDR2 sequences are DFQATT and SNEGSKA (reference sequence). V lost 5 bases, J lost 5 bases, and 10 bases lay in between. The CDR3 sequence is 12 residues long. CDR3 in amino acids: CSAQRGHNEQFF. Here the CDR3 DNA reads TGCAGTGCTCAACGGGGACACAATGAGCAGTTCTTC.

The rearrangement joins TRBV15 to TRBJ2-7; 8 nucleotides align to TRBD1. The V gene end was trimmed by 4 bases and the J gene end by 2 bases; junction bases not matched to a gene: 4. The CDR3 extends over 14 amino acids. CDR1 and CDR2 (germline): LNHNV, YYDKDF (reference sequence). This CDR3 is CATSKGQGPYEQYF. The DNA for the CDR3 is TGTGCCACCAGCAAAGGACAGGGACCCTACGAGCAGTACTTC.